This is a list of T cell receptor beta chains from one sample in a study of blood T cell repertoires in COVID-19. Profiled with immunoSEQ multiplex PCR; TCRdb holds only in-frame clones, not every one. The sample holds roughly 200,000 clones; 80% to 85% are singletons and the top ten take about 10%. What was sequenced was peripheral blood. All receptors come from a woman of 80 years or more with COVID-19, enrolled during active disease. Both conserved end residues are part of each CDR3.

V,CDR3
TRBV6-2/TRBV6-3,CASSSRTDRDTEAFF
TRBV12-3/TRBV12-4,CASSRVIETQYF
TRBV28,CASSIRLRAEKLFF
TRBV30,CAWSVRGNYGYTF
TRBV4-2,CASSQGVATNTEAFF
TRBV5-4,CASSFGGGLGNEQFF
TRBV2,CASSEVGGLGEQFF
TRBV10-3,CAISEYRGNTEAFF
TRBV7-2,CASSQRGMAFF
TRBV7-2,CASSNQQGNEQFF